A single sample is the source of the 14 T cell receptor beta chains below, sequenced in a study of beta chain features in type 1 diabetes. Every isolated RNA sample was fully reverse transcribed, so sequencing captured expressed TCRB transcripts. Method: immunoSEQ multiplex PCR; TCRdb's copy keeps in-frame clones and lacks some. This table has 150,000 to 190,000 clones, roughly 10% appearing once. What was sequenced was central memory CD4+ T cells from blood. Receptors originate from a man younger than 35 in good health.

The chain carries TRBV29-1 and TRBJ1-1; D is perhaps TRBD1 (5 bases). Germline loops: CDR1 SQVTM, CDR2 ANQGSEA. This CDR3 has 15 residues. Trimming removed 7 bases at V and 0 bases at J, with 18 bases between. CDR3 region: CSAGAGVTVNTEAFF. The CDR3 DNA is TGCAGCGCCGGAGCGGGGGTTACCGTGAACACTGAAGCTTTCTTT.

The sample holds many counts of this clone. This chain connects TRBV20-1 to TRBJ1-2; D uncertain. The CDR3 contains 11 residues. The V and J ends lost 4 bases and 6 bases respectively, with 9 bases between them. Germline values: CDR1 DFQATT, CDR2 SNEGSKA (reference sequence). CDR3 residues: CSAIAADGYTF. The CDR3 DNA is TGCAGTGCTATTGCGGCAGATGGCTACACCTTC.

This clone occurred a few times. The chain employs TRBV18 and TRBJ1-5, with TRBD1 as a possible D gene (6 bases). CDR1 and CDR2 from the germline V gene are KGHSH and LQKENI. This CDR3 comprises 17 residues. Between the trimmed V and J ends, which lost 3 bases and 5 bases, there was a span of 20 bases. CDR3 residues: CASSPRRMGHEDQPQHF. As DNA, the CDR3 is TGTGCCAGCTCACCCAGGAGGATGGGACACGAGGATCAGCCCCAGCATTTT.

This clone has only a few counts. DNA of the CDR3: TGCAGCGTTCTGAGCCGAGCTAACTATGGCTACACCTTC. Translated: CSVLSRANYGYTF. The chain combines TRBV29-1 with TRBJ1-2; D is uncertain. From germline, CDR1 is SQVTM and CDR2 ANQGSEA. CDR3 length equals 13 residues. With 5 bases removed from V and 0 bases from J, the gap between germline ends came to 10 bases.

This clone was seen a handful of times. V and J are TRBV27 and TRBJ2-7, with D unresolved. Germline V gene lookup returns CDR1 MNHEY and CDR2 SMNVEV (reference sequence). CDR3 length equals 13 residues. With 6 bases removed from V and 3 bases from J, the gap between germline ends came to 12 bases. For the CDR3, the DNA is TGTGCCAGCAGCCGGCCGCCCCTCTACGAGCAGTACTTC. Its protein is CASSRPPLYEQYF.

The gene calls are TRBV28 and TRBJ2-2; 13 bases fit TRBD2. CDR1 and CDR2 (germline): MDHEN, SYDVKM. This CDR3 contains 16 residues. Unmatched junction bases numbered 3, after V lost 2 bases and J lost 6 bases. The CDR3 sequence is CASSLKTSGRSGELFF. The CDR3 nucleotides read TGTGCCAGCAGTTTAAAGACTAGCGGGAGGTCCGGGGAGCTGTTTTTT. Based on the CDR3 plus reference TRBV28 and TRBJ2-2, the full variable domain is DVKVTQSSRYLVKRTGEKVFLECVQDMDHENMFWYRQDPGLGLRLIYFSYDVKMKEKGDIPEGYSVSREKKERFSLILESASTNQTSMYLCASSLKTSGRSGELFFGEGSRLTVL.

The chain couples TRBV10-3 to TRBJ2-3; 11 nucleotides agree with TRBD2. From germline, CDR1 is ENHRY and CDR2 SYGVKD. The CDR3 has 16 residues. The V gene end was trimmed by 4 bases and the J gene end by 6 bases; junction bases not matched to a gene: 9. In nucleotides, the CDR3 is TGTGCCATCAGTGGTCTAGCGGGAGGCCAAGGTGATACGCAGTATTTT. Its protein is CAISGLAGGQGDTQYF.

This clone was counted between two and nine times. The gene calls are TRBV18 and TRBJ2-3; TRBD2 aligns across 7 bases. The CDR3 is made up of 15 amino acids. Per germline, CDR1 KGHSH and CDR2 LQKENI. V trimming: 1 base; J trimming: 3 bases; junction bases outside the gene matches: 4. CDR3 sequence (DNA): TGTGCCAGCTCACCACGGCTAGCGGATACAGATACGCAGTATTTT. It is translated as CASSPRLADTDTQYF.

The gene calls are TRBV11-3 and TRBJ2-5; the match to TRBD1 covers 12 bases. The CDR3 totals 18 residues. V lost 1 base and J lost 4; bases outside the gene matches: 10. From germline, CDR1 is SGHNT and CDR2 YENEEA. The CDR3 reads CASSLGGTGGRILETQYF. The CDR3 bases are TGTGCCAGCAGCTTAGGAGGGACAGGGGGCCGTATCTTAGAGACCCAGTACTTC. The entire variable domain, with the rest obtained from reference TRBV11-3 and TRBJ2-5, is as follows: EAGVVQSPRYKIIEKKQPVAFWCNPISGHNTLYWYLQNLGQGPELLIRYENEEAVDDSQLPKDRFSAERLKGVDSTLKIQPAELGDSAVYLCASSLGGTGGRILETQYFGPGTRLLVL.

The CDR3 sequence is CASSPRQGGELFF. In nucleotides, the CDR3 is TGTGCCAGCAGCCCAAGACAGGGCGGGGAGCTGTTTTTT. The chain employs TRBV9 and TRBJ2-2; 7 bases line up with TRBD1. Trimming removed 4 bases from V and 7 bases from J; junction bases left unmatched: 4. Germline V gene sequence: CDR1 SGDLS, CDR2 YYNGEE. The CDR3 length is 13 residues.

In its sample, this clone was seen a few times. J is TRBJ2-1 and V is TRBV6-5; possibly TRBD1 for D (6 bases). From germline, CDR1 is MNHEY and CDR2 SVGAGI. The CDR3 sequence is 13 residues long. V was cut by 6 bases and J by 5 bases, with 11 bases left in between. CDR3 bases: TGTGCCAGCAGACTACAGGGTAACAATGAGCAGTTCTTC. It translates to CASRLQGNNEQFF.

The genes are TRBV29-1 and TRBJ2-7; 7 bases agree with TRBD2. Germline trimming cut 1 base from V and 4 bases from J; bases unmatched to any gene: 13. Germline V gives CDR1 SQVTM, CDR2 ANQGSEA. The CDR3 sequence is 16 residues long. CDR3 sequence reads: CSVEGLGGAQKYEQYF. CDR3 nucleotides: TGCAGCGTTGAAGGTTTGGGAGGGGCCCAGAAATACGAGCAGTACTTC.

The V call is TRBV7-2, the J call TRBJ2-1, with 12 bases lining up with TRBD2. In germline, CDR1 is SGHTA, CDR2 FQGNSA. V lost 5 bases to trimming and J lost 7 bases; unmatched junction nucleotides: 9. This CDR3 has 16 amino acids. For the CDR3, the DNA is TGTGCCAGCAGCCGCGTTCTAGCGGGGGGGCGGAATGAGCAGTTCTTC. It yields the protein CASSRVLAGGRNEQFF. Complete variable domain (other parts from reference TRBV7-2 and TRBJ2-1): GAGVSQSPSNKVTEKGKDVELRCDPISGHTALYWYRQSLGQGLEFLIYFQGNSAPDKSGLPSDRFSAERTGGSVSTLTIQRTQQEDSAVYLCASSRVLAGGRNEQFFGPGTRLTVL.

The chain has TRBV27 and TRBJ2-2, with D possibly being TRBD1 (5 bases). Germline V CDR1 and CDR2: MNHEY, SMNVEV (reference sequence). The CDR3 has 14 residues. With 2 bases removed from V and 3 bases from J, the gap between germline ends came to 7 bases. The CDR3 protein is CASSLGAYTGELFF. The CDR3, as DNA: TGTGCCAGCAGTTTAGGGGCCTACACCGGGGAGCTGTTTTTT.